This T cell receptor (beta chain) was profiled in a study of blood T cell repertoires in COVID-19. Clones were sequenced by immunoSEQ multiplex PCR, and TCRdb holds only the in-frame ones, with some missing. This table has fewer than 150,000 clones, roughly 85% appearing once. The source is a man aged 50 to 59 with acute or convalescent COVID-19. Sequenced input: peripheral blood.

The CDR3 loop is CASSSGVPSYNEQFF. The CDR3 coding sequence is TGTGCCAGCAGCTCCGGGGTGCCTTCCTACAATGAGCAGTTCTTC. The chain is built from TRBV7-3 and TRBJ2-1; D possibly corresponds to TRBD2 (5 bases). Germline V lookup: CDR1 SGHTA, CDR2 FQGTGA. The CDR3 has 15 residues. The germline V and J ends were trimmed by 4 bases and 1 base, with 11 bases remaining between them.